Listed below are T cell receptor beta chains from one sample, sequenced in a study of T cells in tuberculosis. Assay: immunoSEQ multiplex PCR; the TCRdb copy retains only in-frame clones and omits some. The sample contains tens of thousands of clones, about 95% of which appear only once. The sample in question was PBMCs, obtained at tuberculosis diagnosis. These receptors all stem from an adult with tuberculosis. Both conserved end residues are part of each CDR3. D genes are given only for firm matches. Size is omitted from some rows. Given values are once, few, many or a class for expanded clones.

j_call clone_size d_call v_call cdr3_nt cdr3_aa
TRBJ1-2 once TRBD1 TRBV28 TGTGCCACCGACAGGGATGGCTACACCTTC CATDRDGYTF
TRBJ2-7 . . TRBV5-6 TGTGCCAGCAGGGGGGGACTCCGGGGCGAGCAGTACTTC CASRGGLRGEQYF
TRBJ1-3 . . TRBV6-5 TGTGCCAGCAGCGCCGGGGGGCAAGGAAACACCATATATTTT CASSAGGQGNTIYF
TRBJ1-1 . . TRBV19 TGTGCCAGTAGTAGAATAAACAAAGGGGATAAGGCTTTCTTT CASSRINKGDKAFF
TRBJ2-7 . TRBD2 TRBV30 TGTGCCTGGAGTCAATACATGACTAGCGGGAGGGCCGGGGAGCAGTACTTC CAWSQYMTSGRAGEQYF
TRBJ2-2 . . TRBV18 TGTGCCAGCTCACCACTGGACGACAGCACCGGGGAGCTGTTTTTT CASSPLDDSTGELFF
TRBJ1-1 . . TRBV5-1 TGCGCCAGCAGCCCCGGGTCGGGGGGAATTGAAGCTTTCTTT CASSPGSGGIEAFF
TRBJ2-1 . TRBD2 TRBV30 TGTGCCTGGAGTGTAGGGCGGGAGAAGGGGCAGTTCTTC CAWSVGREKGQFF
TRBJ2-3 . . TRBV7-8 TGTGCCAGCAGCTTAGGCGGGATCACAGATACGCAGTATTTT CASSLGGITDTQYF
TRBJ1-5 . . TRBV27 TGTGCCAGCAGTCCCCCCGGAGGGTTCAATCAGCCCCAGCATTTT CASSPPGGFNQPQHF
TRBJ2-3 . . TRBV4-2 TGTGCCAGCAGAGAGACTGAAACCACAGATACGCAGTATTTT CASRETETTDTQYF
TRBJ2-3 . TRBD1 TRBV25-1 TGTGCCAGCAGTGGACACAGGGGAGAAGATACGCAGTATTTT CASSGHRGEDTQYF
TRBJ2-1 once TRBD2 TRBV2 TGTGCCAGCAGTGAATTGGGACTAGGCAATGAGCAGTTCTTC CASSELGLGNEQFF
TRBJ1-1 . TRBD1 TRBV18 TGTGCCAGCTCACCACGAGGGGGCGTGGGCACTGAAGCTTTCTTT CASSPRGGVGTEAFF
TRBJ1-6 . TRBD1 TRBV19 TGTGCCAGTAGTTCCCAGGGGGCGAGAAATTCACCCCTCCACTTT CASSSQGARNSPLHF
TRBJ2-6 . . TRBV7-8 TGTGCCAGCAGCTTAAGTATCCGAGGAGTCCTGACTTTC CASSLSIRGVLTF
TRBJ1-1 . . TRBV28 TGTGCCAGCAGTGGGTCAGGCCGGAACACTGAAGCTTTCTTT CASSGSGRNTEAFF